This T cell receptor beta chain was observed in a study of technical replicates of blood from a few donors. The CDR3 length is 16 residues. Sequencing was performed with immunoSEQ multiplex PCR; in TCRdb, only in-frame clones are kept and a portion is missing. The sample contains 60,000 or so clones, less than 98% of which appear only once. The count of this clone is one. The rearrangement uses TRBV21-1 and TRBJ2-3; TRBD2 is the table's D call and was not checked against the DNA. TRBV21-1 is termed a pseudogene. The source material was T cells isolated from PBMCs. The source is a human donor in good health. The CDR3 DNA reads as TGTGCCAGCAGCAAAGGGCTAGCGGGGGGTAGGGATACGCAGTATTTT. The encoded protein is CASSKGLAGGRDTQYF.